The T cell receptor beta chain described here comes from a study of cytomegalovirus exposure and HLA in healthy donors. At the level of the study: The 90 to 150 validation repertoires were produced on the same platform as the 500 to 800 repertoires of the first cohort. This was reported in a later analysis.

The study, taken as a whole, reports: Some TCR beta chains (about 170 of them) were listed as cytomegalovirus-associated. Rare TCR sequences predominated, though certain public TCRs were found in many donors.

Regarding this clone: As yet, its antigen is unknown.

Assay used: immunoSEQ multiplex PCR; TCRdb lists only in-frame clones, some missing. The table has 250,000 or so clones, approximately 87% seen once. A roughly 120-subject validation cohort, separate from the 666-subject first cohort, supplied the donors. The CDR3 spans 13 residues. The V gene's germline CDR1 is MDHEN and CDR2 SYDVKM. Trimming removed 1 base from V and 12 bases from J; junction bases left unmatched: 9. The source of this sequence is a young man in good health and CMV-seronegative. Sequenced: PBMCs. The V gene is TRBV28, the J gene TRBJ2-7, with TRBD1 identical over 7 bases. CDR3 residues: CASSLSDRVVLYF. Here the CDR3 DNA reads TGTGCCAGCAGTTTATCCGACAGGGTTGTGTTGTACTTC.